Reported below is one T cell receptor (beta chain). No cognate antigen has been identified for it. The record has no base qualities; no much larger clone is one base away. TCRbeta CDR3 regions were amplified from genomic DNA using the immunoSEQ Assay, a bias-controlled multiplex PCR. The study's processing was this. The number of nucleated cells in each sample was estimated by amplification of reference gene primers within the assay. To quantify the absolute abundance of each unique TCRbeta CDR3 rearrangement, sequence reads were collapsed and filtered. For each sample, productive Simpson clonality was calculated as the square root of Simpson's diversity index over productive rearrangements. TCRdb holds this immuneACCESS table with in-frame rearrangements only. Some clones are missing; in checked studies, unresolved V genes explain under half, and the rest has no known cause. The D gene and trimming were derived from the DNA, and the V and J assignments and clone size from that table. Present in this sample are about 250,000 clones, about 87% of which were seen just once. The top ten hold roughly 6.7% of the sample.

The germline V gene (reference sequence) yields MNHEY for CDR1 and SMNVEV for CDR2. There are 14 amino acids in the CDR3, from cysteine to phenylalanine inclusive. The DNA shown is the 42-base CDR3, in frame from base 1. V sheds 3 bases and J sheds 4 bases, leaving 12 bases between their ends. This sample is drawn from a study of blood T cell repertoires in COVID-19 (dated by TCRdb to about 2020). Context from the whole study: Samples from collaborators originated in the United States, Italy and Spain and spanned both the acute and convalescent phases of COVID-19. The material from the prospective study consisted of cDNA or gDNA derived from T cells, B-cell-depleted T cells, or PBMCs. The dataset comprised deeply sampled blood TCRbeta repertoires from subjects exposed to, actively infected with, or recovered from COVID-19. The repertoires were made available in a free public database intended to serve as a resource for research on the immune response to SARS-CoV-2. Samples came from the ongoing ImmuneRACE study (first 160 participants) plus 1,254 subjects from 6 global collaborators. Nearly every sample came with metadata listing a de-identified subject ID, COVID-19 status, age in years and sex. Where available, HLA class I and class II types were taken from metadata supplied by the sample provider and were not determined by assay-based typing.

Results and caveats for the whole study, not just this receptor: How much clinical and demographic metadata was included differed by source and by participant, and the metadata was provided uncurated.

One collaborating source in Seattle enrolled patients while the patients were actively infected and followed the patients over time throughout the course of disease. Whole blood was collected in K2EDTA tubes by collaborating institutions according to the institutions' own protocols. Collaborator samples were shipped for TCRbeta analysis as frozen whole blood, isolated PBMCs, or DNA extracted from either sample type. The sequenced material came from peripheral blood. This receptor chain uses TRBV27 and TRBJ1-1; 5 matching bases give a weak D call of TRBD1. The clonotype was recovered from a woman aged 25 to 39 with COVID-19, enrolled during active disease. For the CDR3, the sequence is CASSLKAGGTEAFF. The bases read TGTGCCAGCAGTTTGAAGGCGGGGGGCACTGAAGCTTTCTTT.